This T cell receptor beta chain was retrieved from a study of PD-L1 blockade in urothelial cancer. Time point described: pretreatment peripheral blood. Profiled with immunoSEQ multiplex PCR; TCRdb holds only in-frame clones, not every one. The sample lists 90,000 or so clones, almost 90% occurring once. This clone was seen only once. This receptor was identified in a man in his sixties with urothelial cancer. Sequenced here: PBMCs, sampled around atezolizumab (anti-PD-L1) treatment.

CDR3 nucleotides: TGTGCCAGCTCACCACCGTCAGGACTTAACACTGAAGCTTTCTTT. This encodes CASSPPSGLNTEAFF. The chain uses TRBV18 and TRBJ1-1, with D uncertain. The V and J ends lost 0 bases and 2 bases respectively, with 10 bases between them. Germline CDR1 reads KGHSH; CDR2 reads LQKENI. The CDR3 has 15 residues.